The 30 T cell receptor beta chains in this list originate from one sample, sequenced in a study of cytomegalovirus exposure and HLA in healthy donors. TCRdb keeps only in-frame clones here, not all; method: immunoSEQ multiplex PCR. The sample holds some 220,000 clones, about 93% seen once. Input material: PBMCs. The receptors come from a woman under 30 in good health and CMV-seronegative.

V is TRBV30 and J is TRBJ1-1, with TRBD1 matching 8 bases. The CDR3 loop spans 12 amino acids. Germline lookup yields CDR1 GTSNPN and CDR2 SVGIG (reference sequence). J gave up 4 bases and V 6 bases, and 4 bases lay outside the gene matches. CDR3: CACQGAGTEAFF. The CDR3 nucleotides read TGTGCCTGCCAGGGGGCGGGCACTGAAGCTTTCTTT.

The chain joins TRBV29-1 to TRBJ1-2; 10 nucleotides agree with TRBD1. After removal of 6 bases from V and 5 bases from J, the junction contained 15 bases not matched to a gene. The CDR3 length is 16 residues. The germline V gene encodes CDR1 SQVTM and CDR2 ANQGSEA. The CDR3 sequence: CSVEKLLRQGAYGYTF. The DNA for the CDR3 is TGCAGCGTCGAAAAACTTCTCAGACAGGGGGCGTATGGCTACACCTTC. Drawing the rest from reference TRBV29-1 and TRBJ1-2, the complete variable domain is SAVISQKPSRDICQRGTSLTIQCQVDSQVTMMFWYRQQPGQSLTLIATANQGSEATYESGFVIDKFPISRPNLTFSTLTVSNMSPEDSSIYLCSVEKLLRQGAYGYTFGSGTRLTVV.

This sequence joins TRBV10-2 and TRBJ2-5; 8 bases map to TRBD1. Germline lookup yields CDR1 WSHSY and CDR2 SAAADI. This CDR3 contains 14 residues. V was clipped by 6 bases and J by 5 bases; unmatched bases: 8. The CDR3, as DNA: TGCGCCAGCAGGGCACTGACAGGGGTTGAGACCCAGTACTTC. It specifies CASRALTGVETQYF.

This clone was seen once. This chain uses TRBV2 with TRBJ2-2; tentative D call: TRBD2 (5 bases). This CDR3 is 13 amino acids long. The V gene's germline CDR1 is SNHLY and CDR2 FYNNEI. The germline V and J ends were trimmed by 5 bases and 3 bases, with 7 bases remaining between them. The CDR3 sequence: CASSQRYTGELFF. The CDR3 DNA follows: TGTGCCAGCAGTCAGCGGTACACCGGGGAGCTGTTTTTT.

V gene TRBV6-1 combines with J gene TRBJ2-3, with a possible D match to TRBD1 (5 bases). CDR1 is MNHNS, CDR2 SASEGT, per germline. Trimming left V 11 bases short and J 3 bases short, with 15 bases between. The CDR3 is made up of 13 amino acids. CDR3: CASAGLDTDTQYF. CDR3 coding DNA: TGTGCCTCAGCAGGGTTGGATACAGATACGCAGTATTTT.

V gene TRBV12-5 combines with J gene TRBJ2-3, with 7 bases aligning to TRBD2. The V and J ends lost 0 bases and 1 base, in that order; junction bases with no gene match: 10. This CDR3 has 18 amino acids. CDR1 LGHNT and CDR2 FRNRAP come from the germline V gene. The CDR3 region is CASGLVLWEGRGTDTQYF. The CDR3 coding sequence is TGTGCTAGTGGTTTGGTATTGTGGGAGGGCCGGGGCACAGATACGCAGTATTTT.

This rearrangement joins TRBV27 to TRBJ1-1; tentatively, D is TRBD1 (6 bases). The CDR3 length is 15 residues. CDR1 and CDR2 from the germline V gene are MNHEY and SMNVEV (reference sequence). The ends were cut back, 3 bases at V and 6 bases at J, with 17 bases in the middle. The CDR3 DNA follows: TGTGCCAGCAGTTTTGGGGGGGCTGAGATTTCTGAAGCTTTCTTT. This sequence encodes CASSFGGAEISEAFF.

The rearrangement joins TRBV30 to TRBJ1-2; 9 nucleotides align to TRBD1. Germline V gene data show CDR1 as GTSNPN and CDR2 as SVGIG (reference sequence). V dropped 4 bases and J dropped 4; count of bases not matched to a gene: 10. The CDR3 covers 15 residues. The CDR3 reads CAWTTPGQGIYGYTF. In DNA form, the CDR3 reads TGTGCCTGGACCACCCCGGGACAGGGTATCTATGGCTACACCTTC.

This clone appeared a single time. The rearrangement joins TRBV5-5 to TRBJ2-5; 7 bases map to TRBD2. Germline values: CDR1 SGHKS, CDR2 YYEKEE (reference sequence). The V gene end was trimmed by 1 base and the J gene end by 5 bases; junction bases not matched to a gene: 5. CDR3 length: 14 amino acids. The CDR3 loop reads CASSLKYGRETQYF. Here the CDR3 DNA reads TGTGCCAGCAGCTTGAAGTACGGGAGGGAGACCCAGTACTTC.

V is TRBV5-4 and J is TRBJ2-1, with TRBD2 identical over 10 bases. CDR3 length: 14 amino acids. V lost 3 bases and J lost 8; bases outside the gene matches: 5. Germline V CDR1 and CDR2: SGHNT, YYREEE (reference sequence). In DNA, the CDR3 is TGTGCCAGCAGCTCCCAGCGGGGGGGGGATGAGCAGTTCTTC. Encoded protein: CASSSQRGGDEQFF.

The CDR3 loop reads CASSLNAGQLNEKLFF. As DNA, the CDR3 is TGCGCCAGCAGCTTGAACGCGGGACAGCTAAATGAAAAACTGTTTTTT. The V and J genes are TRBV5-1 and TRBJ1-4, with TRBD1 identical over 7 bases. Looked up from germline, CDR1 is SGHRS and CDR2 is YFSETQ. The CDR3 runs 16 residues. V gave up 1 base and J gave up 5 bases; unmatched junction bases: 8. Full variable domain (outside the CDR3, taken from reference TRBV5-1 and TRBJ1-4): KAGVTQTPRYLIKTRGQQVTLSCSPISGHRSVSWYQQTPGQGLQFLFEYFSETQRNKGNFPGRFSGRQFSNSRSEMNVSTLELGDSALYLCASSLNAGQLNEKLFFGSGTQLSVL.

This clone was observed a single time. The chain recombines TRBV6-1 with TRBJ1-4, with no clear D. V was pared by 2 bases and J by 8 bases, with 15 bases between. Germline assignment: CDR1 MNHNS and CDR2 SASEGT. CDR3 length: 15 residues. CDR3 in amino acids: CASSELQTRGEKLFF. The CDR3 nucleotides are TGTGCCAGCAGTGAACTCCAGACCCGAGGGGAAAAACTGTTTTTT.

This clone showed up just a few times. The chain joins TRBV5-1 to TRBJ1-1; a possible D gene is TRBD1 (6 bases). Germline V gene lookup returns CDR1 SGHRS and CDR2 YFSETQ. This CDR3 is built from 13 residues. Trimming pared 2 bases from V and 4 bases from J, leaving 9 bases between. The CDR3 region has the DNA TGCGCCAGCAGCTTAGGGGGATCCACTGAAGCTTTCTTT. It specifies CASSLGGSTEAFF.

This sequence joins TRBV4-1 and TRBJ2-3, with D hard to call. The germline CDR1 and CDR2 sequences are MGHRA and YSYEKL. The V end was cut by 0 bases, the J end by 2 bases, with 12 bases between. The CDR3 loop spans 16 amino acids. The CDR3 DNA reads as TGCGCCAGCAGCCAAGATAATAGTGAGGTCACAGATACGCAGTATTTT. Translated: CASSQDNSEVTDTQYF.

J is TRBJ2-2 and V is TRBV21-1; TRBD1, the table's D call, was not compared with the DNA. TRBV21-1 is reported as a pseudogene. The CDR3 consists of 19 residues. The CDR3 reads CASSLPRQRGPDVTGELFF. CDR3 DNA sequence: TGTGCCAGCAGCCTACCCAGACAGAGGGGGCCGGACGTGACCGGGGAGCTGTTTTTT.

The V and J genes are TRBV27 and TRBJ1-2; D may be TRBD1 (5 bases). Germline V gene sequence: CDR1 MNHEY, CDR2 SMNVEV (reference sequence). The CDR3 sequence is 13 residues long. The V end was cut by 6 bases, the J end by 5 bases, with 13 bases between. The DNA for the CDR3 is TGTGCCAGCAGATTCGAACAGGAATATGGCTACACCTTC. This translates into CASRFEQEYGYTF.

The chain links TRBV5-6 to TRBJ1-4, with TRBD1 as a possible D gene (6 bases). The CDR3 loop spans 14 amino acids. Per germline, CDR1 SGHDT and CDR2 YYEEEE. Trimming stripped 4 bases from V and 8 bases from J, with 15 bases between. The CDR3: CASSPTGLGEKLFF. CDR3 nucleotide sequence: TGTGCCAGCAGCCCCACAGGGTTAGGAGAAAAACTGTTTTTT. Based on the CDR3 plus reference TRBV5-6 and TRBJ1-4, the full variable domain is DAGVTQSPTHLIKTRGQQVTLRCSPKSGHDTVSWYQQALGQGPQFIFQYYEEEERQRGNFPDRFSGHQFPNYSSELNVNALLLGDSALYLCASSPTGLGEKLFFGSGTQLSVL.

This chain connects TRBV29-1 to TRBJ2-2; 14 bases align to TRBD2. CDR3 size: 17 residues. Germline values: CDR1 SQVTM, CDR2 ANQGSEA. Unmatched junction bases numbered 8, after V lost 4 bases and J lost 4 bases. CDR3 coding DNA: TGCAGCGTTGTTGGGACTAGCGGGAGTAGGAGCACCGGGGAGCTGTTTTTT. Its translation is CSVVGTSGSRSTGELFF.

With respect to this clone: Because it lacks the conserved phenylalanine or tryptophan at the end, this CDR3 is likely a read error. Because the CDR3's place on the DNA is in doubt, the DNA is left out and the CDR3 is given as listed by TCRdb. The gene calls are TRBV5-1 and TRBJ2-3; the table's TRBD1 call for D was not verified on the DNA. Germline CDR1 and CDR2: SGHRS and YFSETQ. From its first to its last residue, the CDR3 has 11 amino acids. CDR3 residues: CASSLVGQGMS.

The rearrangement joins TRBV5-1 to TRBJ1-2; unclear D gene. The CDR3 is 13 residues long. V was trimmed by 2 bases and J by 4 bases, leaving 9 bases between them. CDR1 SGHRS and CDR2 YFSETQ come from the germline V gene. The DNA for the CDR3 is TGCGCCAGCAGCTTAGAACGGAGCTATGGCTACACCTTC. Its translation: CASSLERSYGYTF.

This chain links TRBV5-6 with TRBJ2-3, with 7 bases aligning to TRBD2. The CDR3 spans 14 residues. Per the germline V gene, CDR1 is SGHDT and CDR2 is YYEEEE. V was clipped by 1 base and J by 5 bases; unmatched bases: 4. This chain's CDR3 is CASSLPSGLDTQYF. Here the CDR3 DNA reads TGTGCCAGCAGCTTGCCTAGCGGTCTAGATACGCAGTATTTT.

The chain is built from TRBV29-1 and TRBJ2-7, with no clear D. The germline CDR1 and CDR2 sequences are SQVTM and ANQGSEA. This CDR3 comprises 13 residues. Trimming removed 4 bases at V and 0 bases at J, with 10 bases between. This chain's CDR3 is CSVVWLSSYEQYF. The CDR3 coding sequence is TGCAGCGTTGTCTGGTTGAGCTCCTACGAGCAGTACTTC.

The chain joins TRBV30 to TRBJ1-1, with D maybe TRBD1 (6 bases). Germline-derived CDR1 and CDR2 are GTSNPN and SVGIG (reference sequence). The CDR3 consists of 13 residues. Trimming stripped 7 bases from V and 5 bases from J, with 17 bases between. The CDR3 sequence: CALYQGRRTEAFF. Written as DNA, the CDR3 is TGTGCCTTATACCAGGGGCGGCGAACTGAAGCTTTCTTT.

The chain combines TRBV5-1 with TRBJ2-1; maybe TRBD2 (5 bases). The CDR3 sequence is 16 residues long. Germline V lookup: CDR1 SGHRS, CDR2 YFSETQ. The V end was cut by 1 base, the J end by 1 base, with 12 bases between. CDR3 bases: TGCGCCAGCAGCTTGCTAGCTTTCCCATCCTACAATGAGCAGTTCTTC. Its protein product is CASSLLAFPSYNEQFF.

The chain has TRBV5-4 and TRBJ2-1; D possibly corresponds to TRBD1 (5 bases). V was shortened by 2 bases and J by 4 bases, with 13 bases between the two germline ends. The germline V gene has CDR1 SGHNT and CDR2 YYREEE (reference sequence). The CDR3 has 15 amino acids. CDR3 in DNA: TGTGCCAGCAGCTTAAGGGCTAGGGGTTACAATGAGCAGTTCTTC. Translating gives CASSLRARGYNEQFF.

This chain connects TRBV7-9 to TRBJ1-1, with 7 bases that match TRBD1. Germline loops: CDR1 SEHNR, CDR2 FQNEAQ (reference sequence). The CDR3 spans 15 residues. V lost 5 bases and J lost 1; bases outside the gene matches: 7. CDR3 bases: TGTGCCAGCAGCGCTCGGGACAGCCCGAACACTGAAGCTTTCTTT. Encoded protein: CASSARDSPNTEAFF.

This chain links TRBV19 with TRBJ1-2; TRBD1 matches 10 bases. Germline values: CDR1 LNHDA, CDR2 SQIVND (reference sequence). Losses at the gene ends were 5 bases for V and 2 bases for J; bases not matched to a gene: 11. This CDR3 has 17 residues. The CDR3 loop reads CASSFTSGTGVNYGYTF. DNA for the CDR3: TGTGCCAGTAGTTTCACATCCGGGACAGGGGTCAACTATGGCTACACCTTC.

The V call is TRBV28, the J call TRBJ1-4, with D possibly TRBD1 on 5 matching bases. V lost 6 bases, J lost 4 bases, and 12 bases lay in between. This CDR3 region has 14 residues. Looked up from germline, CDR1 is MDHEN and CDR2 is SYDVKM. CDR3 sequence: CASSPGGVNEKLFF. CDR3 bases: TGTGCCAGCAGCCCTGGGGGGGTTAATGAAAAACTGTTTTTT.

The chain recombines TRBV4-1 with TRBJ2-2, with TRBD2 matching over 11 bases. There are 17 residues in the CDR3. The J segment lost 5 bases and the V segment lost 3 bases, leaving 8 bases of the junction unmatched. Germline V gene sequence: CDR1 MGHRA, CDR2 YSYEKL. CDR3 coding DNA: TGCGCCAGCAGCCATGGTACTAGCGGGAGATGGACCGGGGAGCTGTTTTTT. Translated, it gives CASSHGTSGRWTGELFF.

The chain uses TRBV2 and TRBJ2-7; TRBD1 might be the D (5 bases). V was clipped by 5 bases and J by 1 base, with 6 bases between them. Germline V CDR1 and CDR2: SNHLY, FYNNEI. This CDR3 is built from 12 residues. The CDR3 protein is CASSRTSYEQYF. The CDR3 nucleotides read TGTGCCAGCAGTCGGACATCCTACGAGCAGTACTTC.